This is a list of T cell receptor beta chains from one sample in a study of shared T cell receptors in the human thymus. Here immunoSEQ multiplex PCR was the method, and the copy in TCRdb shows in-frame clones only, minus some. The sample has roughly 550,000 clones; roughly 74% are singletons. In addition, the sample was reused for a study of human thymus T cells.

Sequencing was performed on thymocytes. Receptor source: a boy in the first two years of life with a congenital heart defect. CDR3s include the opening cysteine and the closing phenylalanine or tryptophan. D genes are given only for firm matches. The size entry is marked missing in some rows and otherwise reads once, few, many or a size class.

clone size	V gene	D gene	J gene	CDR3 DNA	CDR3 protein
NA	TRBV5-4	TRBD2	TRBJ2-7	TGTGCCAGCAGCTTGAGCGGGAGTAGCAACGAGCAGTACTTC	CASSLSGSSNEQYF
NA	TRBV9	NA	TRBJ1-2	TGTGCCAGCAGCATAACAGAAGAATCTAACTATGGCTACACCTTC	CASSITEESNYGYTF
NA	TRBV2	TRBD2	TRBJ2-5	TGTGCCAACAGTGACGGGCTAGCGGGAGAAGAGACCCAGTACTTC	CANSDGLAGEETQYF
NA	TRBV9	TRBD1	TRBJ1-1	TGTGCCAGCAGCGTAGGTCACAGGGGCACTGAAGCTTTCTTT	CASSVGHRGTEAFF
NA	TRBV5-4	TRBD2	TRBJ2-1	TGTGCCAGCAGTTCCGCTTCTGTTTGCGGGAGTCCCAATGAGCAGTTCTTC	CASSSASVCGSPNEQFF
NA	TRBV19	TRBD1	TRBJ2-1	TGTGCCAGTAGTATAGGGATCCGGGACAGGGGGTTGGGTGAGCAGTTCTTC	CASSIGIRDRGLGEQFF
NA	TRBV4-3	NA	TRBJ1-3	TGCGCCAGCAGCCAAGATCGGACTCCTTGGGCTGGAAACACCATATATTTT	CASSQDRTPWAGNTIYF
NA	TRBV11-2	TRBD1	TRBJ2-2	TGTGCCAGCAGCCCAAGAAGGGACAGGGTGAACACCGGGGAGCTGTTTTTT	CASSPRRDRVNTGELFF
NA	TRBV7-2	NA	TRBJ2-1	TGTGCCAGCAGCTCCCCGGAGACCAGTCAGTTCTTC	CASSSPETSQFF
once	TRBV10-2	TRBD1	TRBJ2-7	TGCGCCAGCAGTGGGACAGGGGGCGACGAGCAGTACTTC	CASSGTGGDEQYF
once	TRBV4-3	TRBD2	TRBJ2-1	TGCGCCAGCAGCGGGCGGGAGTCCAACTACAATGAGCAGTTCTTC	CASSGRESNYNEQFF
NA	TRBV5-1	TRBD2	TRBJ2-1	TGCGCCAGCAGCTTGGGGCGGACTAGCGGGAACAATGAGCAGTTCTTC	CASSLGRTSGNNEQFF
few	TRBV27	TRBD2	TRBJ2-1	TGTGCCAGCAGTTTATCCAACCGGACTAGCGCGTTCGCGCAGTTCTTC	CASSLSNRTSAFAQFF
NA	TRBV15	NA	TRBJ2-7	TGTGCCACCAGACGGGGGTGGGACTCCTACGAGCAGTACTTC	CATRRGWDSYEQYF
NA	TRBV19	NA	TRBJ2-7	TGTGCCAGTAGTGGCACAGGTCATGACTACGAGCAGTACTTC	CASSGTGHDYEQYF
NA	TRBV28	NA	TRBJ2-7	TGTGCCAGCAGTTTACGGCTAGCGAGGCCGACCTACGAGCAGTACTTC	CASSLRLARPTYEQYF
once	TRBV28	TRBD1	TRBJ1-2	TGTGCCAGCAGTTCAGGGGGACAGGGGGTTCAATATGGCTACACCTTC	CASSSGGQGVQYGYTF
NA	TRBV28	NA	TRBJ2-3	TGTGCCACCCAGCGGGTGGATACGCAGTATTTT	CATQRVDTQYF
NA	TRBV11-2	NA	TRBJ2-3	TGTGCCAGCAGCTTAGATCCAGGAGATACGCAGTATTTT	CASSLDPGDTQYF
NA	TRBV18	TRBD1	TRBJ2-5	TGTGCCAGCTCACCCGGACAGGGGACGCAAGAGACCCAGTACTTC	CASSPGQGTQETQYF
NA	TRBV6-5	TRBD2	TRBJ2-2	TGTGCCAGCAGTTGCCCCTCTAGCGGGAACACCGGGGAGCTGTTTTTT	CASSCPSSGNTGELFF
few	TRBV28	NA	TRBJ2-7	TGTGCCAGCAGTTCCTCCCAGTACCCTTTATGGTCCTCCTACGAGCAGTACTTC	CASSSSQYPLWSSYEQYF
NA	TRBV5-1	NA	TRBJ2-3	TGCGCCAGCAGCTCCTCCACAGATACGCAGTATTTT	CASSSSTDTQYF
NA	TRBV5-5	NA	TRBJ2-5	TGTGCCAGCAGCTCCCTACTCCCGGGTTTGGAGACCCAGTACTTC	CASSSLLPGLETQYF
NA	TRBV5-4	TRBD1	TRBJ2-7	TGTGCCAGCAGCCACCGGGACAGGGGAAGCTCCCGGTCCTACGAGCAGTACTTC	CASSHRDRGSSRSYEQYF
NA	TRBV28	NA	TRBJ2-4	TGTGCCAGCAGCCATAAAAACATTCAGTACTTC	CASSHKNIQYF
NA	TRBV29-1	TRBD2	TRBJ2-7	TGCAGCGTCCGGGAGGGGCCCTCCTACGAGCAGTACTTC	CSVREGPSYEQYF
NA	TRBV5-4	TRBD2	TRBJ2-3	TGTGCCAGCAGTCCGGGACTAGCGGGAGCAGATACGCAGTATTTT	CASSPGLAGADTQYF
NA	TRBV30	NA	TRBJ1-1	TGTGCCTGGAACCCCACTAGGGTGAACACTGAAGCTTTCTTT	CAWNPTRVNTEAFF
once	TRBV4-3	TRBD2	TRBJ2-6	TGCGCCAGCAGCCAGGTAGCCGCCGGGACTAGCGGGAGTCCCTCTGGGGCCAACGTCCTGACTTTC	CASSQVAAGTSGSPSGANVLTF
NA	TRBV10-3	TRBD1	TRBJ2-7	TGTGCCATCAGTGAGTTCGGACAGGGAGGAACCTACGAGCAGTACTTC	CAISEFGQGGTYEQYF
NA	TRBV30	TRBD2	TRBJ2-3	TGTGCCTGGAGTCCTAAAAGCGGGAAGGATACGCAGTATTTT	CAWSPKSGKDTQYF
NA	TRBV11-2	TRBD1	TRBJ2-2	TGTGCCAGCAGCTTAGGAATGGACAGGGGCAGCAACACCGGGGAGCTGTTTTTT	CASSLGMDRGSNTGELFF
NA	TRBV5-1	TRBD1	TRBJ2-1	TGCGCCAGCAGCTTGGTACTGGGACAGGGAATTATAAATTCCTACAATGAGCAGTTCTTC	CASSLVLGQGIINSYNEQFF
NA	TRBV19	TRBD2	TRBJ2-5	TGTGCCAGTAGTATAGTAAACTTGGCTAGCGGGAGGAAAGAGACCCAGTACTTC	CASSIVNLASGRKETQYF
NA	TRBV28	NA	TRBJ1-5	TGTGCCAGCAGTTTACGGGGGGTCCGTAGCAATCAGCCCCAGCATTTT	CASSLRGVRSNQPQHF
once	TRBV6-4	TRBD2	TRBJ2-3	TGTGCCAGCAGTGAGCGGGAGGGCCGTAATACGCAGTATTTT	CASSEREGRNTQYF
NA	TRBV28	TRBD1	TRBJ2-5	TGTGCCAGCAGTTCATGGGACAGGGAGCTACAAGAGACCCAGTACTTC	CASSSWDRELQETQYF
NA	TRBV10-3	TRBD1	TRBJ2-1	TGTGCCATCAGTGGGGGACAGGGCAGCTCCTACAATGAGCAGTTCTTC	CAISGGQGSSYNEQFF
NA	TRBV30	TRBD1	TRBJ1-2	TGTGCCTGGAGTGTACCTAATTTGACAGGGGTAGGAATATCCTATGGCTACACCTTC	CAWSVPNLTGVGISYGYTF
NA	TRBV6-5	TRBD1	TRBJ1-1	TGTGCCAGCAGCCCGACCGACAGGGTGACTGAAGCTTTCTTT	CASSPTDRVTEAFF
NA	TRBV10-3	TRBD1	TRBJ2-7	TGTGCCATCAGTGACCAGGGGGCCCACGAGCAGTACTTC	CAISDQGAHEQYF
NA	TRBV29-1	TRBD2	TRBJ2-3	TGCAGCGTTTGGCTAAGACTAGCGGGAGCTGGGGATACGCAGTATTTT	CSVWLRLAGAGDTQYF
NA	TRBV7-9	TRBD2	TRBJ2-2	TGTGCCAGCAGCTTAGAGGTAGCGGGACCACCGAACACCGGGGAGCTGTTTTTT	CASSLEVAGPPNTGELFF
NA	TRBV19	NA	TRBJ2-2	TGTGCCAGTATGTCCAGCGGGCGCACGAACACCGGGGAGCTGTTTTTT	CASMSSGRTNTGELFF
NA	TRBV29-1	TRBD1	TRBJ2-3	TGCAGCGTTCGACCAGATCCGGGACAGGGGGCCCGCACAGATACGCAGTATTTT	CSVRPDPGQGARTDTQYF
once	TRBV4-3	TRBD2	TRBJ2-1	TGCGCCAGCAGCCAAGATCTGTGGGCGGGAGGGCCAGTATACAATGAGCAGTTCTTC	CASSQDLWAGGPVYNEQFF
few	TRBV5-5	TRBD1	TRBJ2-7	TGTGCCAGCAGCCTGGACAGGTCCTACGAGCAGTACTTC	CASSLDRSYEQYF